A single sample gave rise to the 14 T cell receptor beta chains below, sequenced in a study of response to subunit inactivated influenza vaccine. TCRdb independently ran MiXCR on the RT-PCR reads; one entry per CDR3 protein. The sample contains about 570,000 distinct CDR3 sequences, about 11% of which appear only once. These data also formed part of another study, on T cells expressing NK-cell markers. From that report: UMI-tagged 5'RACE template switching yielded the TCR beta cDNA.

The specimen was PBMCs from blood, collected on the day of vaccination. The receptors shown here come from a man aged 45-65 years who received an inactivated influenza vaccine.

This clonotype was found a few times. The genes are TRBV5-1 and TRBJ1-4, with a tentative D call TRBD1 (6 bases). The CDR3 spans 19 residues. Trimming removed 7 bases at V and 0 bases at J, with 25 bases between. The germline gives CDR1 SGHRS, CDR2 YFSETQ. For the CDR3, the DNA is TGCGCCAGCTCACGGGGCGGCGGCTGGGGGGCTACAACTAATGAAAAACTGTTTTTT. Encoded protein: CASSRGGGWGATTNEKLFF.

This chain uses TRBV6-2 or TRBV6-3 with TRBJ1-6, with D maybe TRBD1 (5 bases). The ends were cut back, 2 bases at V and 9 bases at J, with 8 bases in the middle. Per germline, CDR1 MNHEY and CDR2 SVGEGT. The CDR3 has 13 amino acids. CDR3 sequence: CASSYPGLSPLHF. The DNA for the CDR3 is TGTGCCAGCAGTTACCCAGGGCTTTCACCCCTCCACTTT.

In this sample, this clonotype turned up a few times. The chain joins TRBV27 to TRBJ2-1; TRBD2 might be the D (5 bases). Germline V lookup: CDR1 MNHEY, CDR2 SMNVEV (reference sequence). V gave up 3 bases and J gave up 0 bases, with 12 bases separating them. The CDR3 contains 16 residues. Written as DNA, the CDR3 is TGTGCCAGCAGTTTCGGCGGGCAAAGCTCCTACAATGAGCAGTTCTTC. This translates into CASSFGGQSSYNEQFF.

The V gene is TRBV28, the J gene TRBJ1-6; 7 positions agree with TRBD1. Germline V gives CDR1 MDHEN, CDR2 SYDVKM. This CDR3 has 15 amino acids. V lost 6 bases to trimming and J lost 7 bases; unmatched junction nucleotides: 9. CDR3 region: CASRWETGRNSPLHF. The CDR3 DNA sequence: TGTGCCAGCAGGTGGGAGACAGGGAGGAATTCACCCCTCCACTTT.

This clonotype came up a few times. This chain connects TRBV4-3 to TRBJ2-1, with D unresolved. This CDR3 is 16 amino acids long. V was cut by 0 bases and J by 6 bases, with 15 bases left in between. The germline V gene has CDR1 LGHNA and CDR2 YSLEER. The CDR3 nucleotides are TGCGCCAGCAGCCAAGAGATTGCCGGTTTCCTCAATGAGCAGTTCTTC. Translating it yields CASSQEIAGFLNEQFF.

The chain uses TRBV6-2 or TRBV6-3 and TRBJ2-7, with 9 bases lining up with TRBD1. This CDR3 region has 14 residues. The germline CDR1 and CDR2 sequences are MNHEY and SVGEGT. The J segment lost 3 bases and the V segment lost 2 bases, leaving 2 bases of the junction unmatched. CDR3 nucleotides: TGTGCCAGCAGTTACGAGACAGGGGGCTACGAGCAGTACTTC. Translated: CASSYETGGYEQYF.

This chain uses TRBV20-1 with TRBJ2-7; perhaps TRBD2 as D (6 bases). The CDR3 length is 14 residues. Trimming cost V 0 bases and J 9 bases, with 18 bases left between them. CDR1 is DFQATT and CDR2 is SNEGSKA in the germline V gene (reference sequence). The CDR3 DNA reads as TGCAGTGCTAGAGATTGGGACTTCCGGCGTGGGCAGTACTTC. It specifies CSARDWDFRRGQYF.

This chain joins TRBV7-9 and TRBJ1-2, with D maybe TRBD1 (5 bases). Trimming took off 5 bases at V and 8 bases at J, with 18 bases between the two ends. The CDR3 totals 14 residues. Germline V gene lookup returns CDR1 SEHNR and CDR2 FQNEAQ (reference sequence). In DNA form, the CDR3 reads TGTGCCAGCAGCCCGGGGACGGCTGTAGTGGGCTACACCTTC. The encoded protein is CASSPGTAVVGYTF.

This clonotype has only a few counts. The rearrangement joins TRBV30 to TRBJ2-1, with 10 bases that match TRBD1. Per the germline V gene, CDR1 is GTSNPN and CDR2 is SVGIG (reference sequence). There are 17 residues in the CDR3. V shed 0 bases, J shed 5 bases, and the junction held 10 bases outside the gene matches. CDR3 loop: CAWSVLGTGVLHNEQFF. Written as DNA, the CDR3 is TGTGCCTGGAGTGTACTAGGGACAGGGGTCCTTCACAATGAGCAGTTCTTC.

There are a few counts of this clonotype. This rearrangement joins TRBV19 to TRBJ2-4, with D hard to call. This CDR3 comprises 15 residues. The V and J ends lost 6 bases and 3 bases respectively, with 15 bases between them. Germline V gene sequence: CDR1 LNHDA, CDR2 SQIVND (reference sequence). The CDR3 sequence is CASSFDPGYKNIQYF. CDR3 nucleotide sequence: TGTGCCAGTAGCTTCGATCCGGGTTACAAAAACATTCAGTACTTC.

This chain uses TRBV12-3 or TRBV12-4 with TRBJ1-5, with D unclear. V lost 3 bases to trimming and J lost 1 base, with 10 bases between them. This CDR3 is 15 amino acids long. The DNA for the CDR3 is TGTGCCAGCAGTTTTGTTCAAGCAAGCAATCAGCCCCAGCATTTT. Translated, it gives CASSFVQASNQPQHF.

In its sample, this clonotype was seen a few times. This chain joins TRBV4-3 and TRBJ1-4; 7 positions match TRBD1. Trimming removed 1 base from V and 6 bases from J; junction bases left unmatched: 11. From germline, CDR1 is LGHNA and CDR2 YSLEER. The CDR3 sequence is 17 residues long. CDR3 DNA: TGCGCCAGCAGCCAAGCAACTCCAGGGGGAGGGGATGAAAAACTGTTTTTT. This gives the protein CASSQATPGGGDEKLFF.

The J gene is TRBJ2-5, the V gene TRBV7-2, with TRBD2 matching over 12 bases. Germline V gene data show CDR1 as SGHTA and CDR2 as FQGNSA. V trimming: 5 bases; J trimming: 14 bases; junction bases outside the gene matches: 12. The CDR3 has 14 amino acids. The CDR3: CASSGTSGGPKSYF. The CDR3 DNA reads TGTGCCAGCAGCGGCACTAGCGGGGGGCCGAAGAGCTACTTC.

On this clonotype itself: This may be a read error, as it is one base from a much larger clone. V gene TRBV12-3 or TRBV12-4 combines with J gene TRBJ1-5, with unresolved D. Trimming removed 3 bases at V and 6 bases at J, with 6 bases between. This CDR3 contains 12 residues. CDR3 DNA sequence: TGTGCCAGCAGTTTGGGGATTCAGCCCCAGCATTTT. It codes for CASSLGIQPQHF.